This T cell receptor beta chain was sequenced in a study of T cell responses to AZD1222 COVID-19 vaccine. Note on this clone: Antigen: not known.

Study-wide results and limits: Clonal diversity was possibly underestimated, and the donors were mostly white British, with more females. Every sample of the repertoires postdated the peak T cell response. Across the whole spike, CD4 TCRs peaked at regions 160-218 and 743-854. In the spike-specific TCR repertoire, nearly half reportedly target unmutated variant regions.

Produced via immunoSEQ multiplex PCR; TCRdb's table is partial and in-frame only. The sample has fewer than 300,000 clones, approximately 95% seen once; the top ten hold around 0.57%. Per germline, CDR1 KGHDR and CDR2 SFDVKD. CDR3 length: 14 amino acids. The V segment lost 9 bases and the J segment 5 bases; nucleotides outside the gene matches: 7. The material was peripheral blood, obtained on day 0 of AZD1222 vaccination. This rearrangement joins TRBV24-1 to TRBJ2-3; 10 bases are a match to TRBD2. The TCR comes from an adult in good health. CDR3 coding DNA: TGTGCCACCTCAGGGCTAGCGGGAGTAGATACGCAGTATTTT. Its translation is CATSGLAGVDTQYF.